This entry is about one T cell receptor (beta chain). PCR used 60 Vbeta primers and 13 Jbeta primers. The data were produced by immunoSEQ multiplex PCR, yet TCRdb's version contains in-frame clones alone and is incomplete. This repertoire shows roughly 130,000 clones, roughly four fifths found once; its top ten account for about 11%. This entry is derived from a study of cytomegalovirus exposure and HLA in healthy donors. This receptor was taken from a male donor in good health and CMV-seropositive. Sequencing input: PBMCs.

The CDR3 here is CASSLVSGRGSEQFF. The CDR3 DNA sequence: TGTGCCAGCAGCTTGGTCAGCGGGAGGGGGTCTGAGCAGTTCTTC. The chain links TRBV11-2 to TRBJ2-1; 10 bases line up with TRBD2. Germline V CDR1 and CDR2: SGHAT, FQNNGV. The CDR3 is made up of 15 amino acids. Losses at the gene ends were 3 bases for V and 9 bases for J; bases not matched to a gene: 8.